The TCR beta chain described here comes from a study of blood T cell repertoires in COVID-19 (TCRdb year 2020). At the level of the whole study: The collaborator samples originated in the United States, Italy and Spain and spanned the acute and convalescent phases of COVID-19. A de-identified subject ID, COVID-19 status, age in years and sex were almost always included in the sample metadata. The repertoires were made available in a free public database intended to serve as a resource for research on the immune response to SARS-CoV-2. The prospective study material was composed of cDNA or gDNA derived from T cells, B-cell-depleted T cells, or PBMCs. Deeply sampled blood TCRbeta repertoires from subjects exposed to, actively infected with, or recovered from COVID-19 were included in the dataset. The samples were drawn from the first 160 participants of the ongoing ImmuneRACE study and from 1,200 or so subjects provided by 6 global collaborators. Where available, HLA class I and class II types were obtained from metadata supplied by the sample provider rather than from assay-based typing.

Results and caveats for the whole study, not just this receptor: The quantity of clinical and demographic metadata differed by source and by participant and was supplied without curation.

Whole blood was collected in K2EDTA tubes by collaborating institutions according to the institutions' own protocols. For TCRbeta analysis, collaborators shipped samples as frozen whole blood, isolated PBMCs, or DNA extracted from either of those sample types. TCRbeta CDR3 regions were amplified from genomic DNA using the immunoSEQ Assay, a bias-controlled multiplex PCR. Concerning the study's data processing: Within the assay, amplification of reference gene primers was used to estimate how many nucleated cells each sample contained. Sequence reads were collapsed and filtered to measure the absolute abundance of every unique TCRbeta CDR3 rearrangement. For each sample, productive Simpson clonality was calculated by taking the square root of Simpson's diversity index across productive rearrangements. Not all clones reach the TCRdb copy of this immuneACCESS table, which keeps in-frame sequences only. Checked studies attribute under half of the gap to unresolved V genes and leave the rest unexplained. The V and J calls and clone size were taken over from that table, and D and trimming were inferred from the DNA. For this sample there are around 150,000 clones; roughly 73% appear just once. The biggest ten clones account for 2.8% of the sample.

Regarding this clone: The specificity of this receptor is unknown. No much larger clonotype is one base removed from it; base qualities were not supplied.

The V end gives up 5 bases and the J end 2 bases, leaving 6 bases in the junction not matched to a gene. From cysteine to phenylalanine, the CDR3 is 15 amino acids long. Of all the DNA, just the CDR3 is kept, 45 bases in frame from base 1. The germline V gene encodes CDR1 LGHDT and CDR2 YNNKEL (reference sequence). The origin of this receptor is a man between 70 and 80 years old with acute or convalescent COVID-19. The receptor chain draws on TRBV3-1 (or the pseudogene TRBV3-2) and TRBJ2-1, and 7 junctional nucleotides match TRBD1. The specimen was peripheral blood. The nucleotide sequence is TGTGCCAGCAGCGCACGGACAGGCGCCTACAATGAGCAGTTCTTC. This is translated as CASSARTGAYNEQFF.